The next 19 T cell receptor beta chains were all read from a single sample in a study of T cell repertoires in cytomegalovirus infection. One entry per CDR3 protein, called by TCRdb with MiXCR from the reads. The sample lists over 300,000 distinct CDR3 sequences, 15% to 20% occurring once. Sample: PBMCs. These TCRs come from a human donor in good health (CMV status not recorded). Some clones in this sample may be carry-over from other donors' samples.

This clonotype was seen a single time. V and J are TRBV20-1 and TRBJ2-3, with 13 bases identical to TRBD2. The CDR3 is 17 residues long. CDR1 DFQATT and CDR2 SNEGSKA come from the germline V gene (reference sequence). J gave up 4 bases and V 0 bases, and 7 bases lay outside the gene matches. The CDR3 loop is CSARDPRLAGGSDTQYF. CDR3 bases: TGCAGTGCTAGAGATCCTCGACTAGCGGGGGGCTCAGATACGCAGTATTTT.

The chain joins TRBV5-6 to TRBJ2-1; D is undetermined. This CDR3 region has 15 residues. Germline CDR1 SGHDT, CDR2 YYEEEE. Trimming took off 1 base at V and 4 bases at J, with 12 bases between the two ends. The CDR3 protein is CASSLYQVAYNEQFF. The CDR3 DNA sequence: TGTGCCAGCAGCTTGTATCAGGTCGCTTACAATGAGCAGTTCTTC.

This clonotype was counted only a few times. The V gene is TRBV11-2, the J gene TRBJ2-7; a weak D match, TRBD1 (6 bases). Germline CDR1 and CDR2: SGHAT and FQNNGV. The V end was cut by 0 bases, the J end by 3 bases, with 24 bases between. CDR3 length: 19 residues. CDR3 sequence: CASSLEPHRASHYYYEQYF. Here the CDR3 DNA reads TGTGCCAGCAGCTTAGAACCCCACAGGGCTAGCCACTACTACTACGAGCAGTACTTC. The full variable domain, completed using reference TRBV11-2 and TRBJ2-7, is EAGVAQSPRYKIIEKRQSVAFWCNPISGHATLYWYQQILGQGPKLLIQFQNNGVVDDSQLPKDRFSAERLKGVDSTLKIQPAKLEDSAVYLCASSLEPHRASHYYYEQYFGPGTRLTVT.

This clonotype occurred a few times. The chain links TRBV28 to TRBJ1-1; D is unclear. V shed 3 bases and J shed 6 bases, with 17 bases lying between them. The CDR3 has 15 amino acids. The germline V gene encodes CDR1 MDHEN and CDR2 SYDVKM. The CDR3 bases are TGTGCCAGCAGTTTTTCAATTTATATAATCCCTGAAGCTTTCTTT. It yields the protein CASSFSIYIIPEAFF.

This clonotype was detected only a few times. This chain joins TRBV7-8 and TRBJ2-1; D call uncertain. V was pared by 5 bases and J by 0 bases, with 14 bases between. This CDR3 has 16 residues. The germline gives CDR1 SGHVS, CDR2 FQNEAQ. CDR3 sequence (DNA): TGTGCCAGCAGCGGGCGACTTTCGACCTCCTACAATGAGCAGTTCTTC. Protein: CASSGRLSTSYNEQFF.

This sequence joins TRBV12-3 or TRBV12-4 and TRBJ2-6, with a tentative D call TRBD1 (6 bases). This CDR3 contains 15 residues. V lost 10 bases, J lost 0 bases, and 13 bases lay in between. In DNA form, the CDR3 reads TGTGCCACCCGGGACACCAACTCTGGGGCCAACGTCCTGACTTTC. It codes for CATRDTNSGANVLTF.

In this sample, this clonotype turned up a few times. This chain connects TRBV19 to TRBJ2-7; 7 bases are a match to TRBD2. The trim removed 3 bases at V and 3 bases at J, leaving 2 bases unmatched. This CDR3 is built from 13 residues. Germline-derived CDR1 and CDR2 are LNHDA and SQIVND (reference sequence). The CDR3 sequence is CASSIGRNYEQYF. DNA for the CDR3: TGTGCCAGTAGTATCGGGAGGAACTACGAGCAGTACTTC.

The CDR3 DNA sequence: TGTGCCAGCAGCTCAGCCGGGGTCCCCCAGCCCCAGCATTTT. Its translation: CASSSAGVPQPQHF. V and J are TRBV28 and TRBJ1-5; D uncertain. V was shortened by 6 bases and J by 7 bases, with 16 bases between the two germline ends. The length of the CDR3 is 14 residues. Per the germline V gene, CDR1 is MDHEN and CDR2 is SYDVKM.

This clonotype has ten or more counts. The rearrangement links TRBV28 to TRBJ2-5; 10 nucleotides align to TRBD2. Germline CDR1 MDHEN, CDR2 SYDVKM. After removal of 4 bases from V and 2 bases from J, the junction contained 4 bases not matched to a gene. The CDR3 is 15 amino acids. This chain's CDR3 is CASSWAAGGQETQYF. The CDR3 DNA reads TGTGCCAGCAGTTGGGCAGCGGGGGGGCAAGAGACCCAGTACTTC.

The V call is TRBV20-1, the J call TRBJ2-5; D is ambiguous. The CDR3 has 16 amino acids. The germline gives CDR1 DFQATT, CDR2 SNEGSKA (reference sequence). V was trimmed by 0 bases and J by 2 bases, leaving 16 bases between them. This CDR3 reads CSARDYGDAPQETQYF. The CDR3 DNA reads as TGCAGTGCTAGAGATTATGGGGATGCACCACAAGAGACCCAGTACTTC.

This clonotype was counted ten times or more. The rearrangement joins TRBV7-9 to TRBJ2-7; perhaps TRBD1 as D (5 bases). Trimming stripped 2 bases from V and 5 bases from J, with 19 bases between. CDR3 length equals 16 residues. Germline CDR1 and CDR2: SEHNR and FQNEAQ (reference sequence). The CDR3: CASSLQRTGTFNEQYF. The CDR3, as DNA: TGTGCCAGCAGCTTACAACGAACAGGAACCTTCAACGAGCAGTACTTC.

This clonotype was counted many times. The chain has TRBV6-1 and TRBJ2-7; 10 bases agree with TRBD1. Looked up from germline, CDR1 is MNHNS and CDR2 is SASEGT. The CDR3 has 15 amino acids. Losses at the gene ends were 5 bases for V and 6 bases for J; bases not matched to a gene: 10. Here the CDR3 reads CASSPRTGGDFEQYF. CDR3 nucleotide sequence: TGTGCCAGCAGTCCCCGGACAGGGGGAGATTTCGAGCAGTACTTC.

This clonotype was counted at least ten times. V is TRBV12-3 or TRBV12-4 and J is TRBJ1-6; D may be TRBD1 (6 bases). The V end was cut by 7 bases, the J end by 6 bases, with 13 bases between. The length of the CDR3 is 14 residues. CDR3 sequence reads: CASTPGRGNSPLHF. The CDR3 DNA reads TGTGCCAGCACCCCGGGCAGGGGTAATTCACCCCTCCACTTT.

This clonotype was counted at least ten times. V is TRBV7-2 and J is TRBJ1-2; 8 bases map to TRBD1. CDR1 is SGHTA and CDR2 is FQGNSA in the germline V gene. The CDR3 contains 14 residues. Unmatched junction bases numbered 9, after V lost 4 bases and J lost 8 bases. The CDR3 DNA is TGTGCCAGCAGCTCCCCGAACAGGGGGTTGGGCTACACCTTC. Amino acids: CASSSPNRGLGYTF.

This clonotype has ten or more counts. This chain joins TRBV7-2 and TRBJ2-5; D may be TRBD2 (6 bases). This CDR3 has 16 residues. The V gene's germline CDR1 is SGHTA and CDR2 FQGNSA. The V end was cut by 1 base, the J end by 1 base, with 13 bases between. CDR3 in amino acids: CASSLGPGGVQETQYF. The CDR3 coding sequence is TGTGCCAGCAGCTTAGGGCCCGGGGGAGTCCAAGAGACCCAGTACTTC.

This clonotype came up many times. The J gene is TRBJ2-5, the V gene TRBV15, with D tentatively TRBD1 or TRBD2 (5 bases each). V was shortened by 1 base and J by 5 bases, with 17 bases between the two germline ends. The CDR3 sequence is 16 residues long. Germline CDR1 is LNHNV and CDR2 is YYDKDF (reference sequence). This CDR3 is CATSRALGPGGETQYF. The DNA of the CDR3 is TGTGCCACCAGCAGAGCTCTGGGACCCGGCGGTGAGACCCAGTACTTC.

This rearrangement joins TRBV4-2 to TRBJ2-7; D call uncertain. This CDR3 is 13 amino acids long. The V gene lost 1 base and the J gene lost 5 bases, with 9 bases spanning the gap. Looked up from germline, CDR1 is LGHNA and CDR2 is YNFKEQ. The chain's CDR3 is CASSQVEGNEQYF. The CDR3 bases are TGTGCCAGCAGCCAAGTAGAAGGTAACGAGCAGTACTTC.

The rearrangement links TRBV20-1 to TRBJ1-1; D uncertain. CDR1 is DFQATT and CDR2 is SNEGSKA in the germline V gene (reference sequence). The V gene lost 6 bases and the J gene lost 10 bases, with 12 bases spanning the gap. This CDR3 spans 10 amino acids. The DNA of the CDR3 is TGCAGTGCCAATAGACTCGGAGCTTTCTTT. This gives the protein CSANRLGAFF.

This clonotype was observed a handful of times. The rearrangement links TRBV2 to TRBJ1-1, with D maybe TRBD1 (6 bases). Trimming cost V 6 bases and J 10 bases, with 15 bases left between them. Germline values: CDR1 SNHLY, CDR2 FYNNEI. This CDR3 comprises 12 residues. The CDR3 protein is CASRQGSEGAFF. Here the CDR3 DNA reads TGTGCCAGCAGACAGGGCTCCGAGGGAGCTTTCTTT. The whole variable domain, filled in from reference TRBV2 and TRBJ1-1, reads EPEVTQTPSHQVTQMGQEVILRCVPISNHLYFYWYRQILGQKVEFLVSFYNNEISEKSEIFDDQFSVERPDGSNFTLKIRSTKLEDSAMYFCASRQGSEGAFFGQGTRLTVV.